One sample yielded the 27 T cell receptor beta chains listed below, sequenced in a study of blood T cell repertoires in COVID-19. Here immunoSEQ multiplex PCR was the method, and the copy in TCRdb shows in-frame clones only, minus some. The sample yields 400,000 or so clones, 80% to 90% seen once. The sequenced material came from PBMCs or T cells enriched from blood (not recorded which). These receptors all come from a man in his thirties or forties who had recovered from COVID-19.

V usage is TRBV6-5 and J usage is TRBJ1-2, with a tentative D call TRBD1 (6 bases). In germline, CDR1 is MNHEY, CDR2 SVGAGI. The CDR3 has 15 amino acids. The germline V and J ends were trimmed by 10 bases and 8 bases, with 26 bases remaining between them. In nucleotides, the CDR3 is TGTGCCACCTCCCCAGAGGACGCCAGGGGAGAGGGCTACACCTTC. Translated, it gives CATSPEDARGEGYTF.

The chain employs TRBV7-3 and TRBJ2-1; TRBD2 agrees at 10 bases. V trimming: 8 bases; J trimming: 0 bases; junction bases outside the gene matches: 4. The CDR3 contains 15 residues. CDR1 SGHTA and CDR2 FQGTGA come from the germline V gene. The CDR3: CASGLAGGSYNEQFF. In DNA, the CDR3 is TGTGCCAGCGGGTTAGCGGGGGGCTCCTACAATGAGCAGTTCTTC.

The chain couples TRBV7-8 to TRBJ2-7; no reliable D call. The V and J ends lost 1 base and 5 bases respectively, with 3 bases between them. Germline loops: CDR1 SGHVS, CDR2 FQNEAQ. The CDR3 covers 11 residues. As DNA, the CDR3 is TGTGCCAGCAGCTTAGGTAACGAGCAGTACTTC. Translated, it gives CASSLGNEQYF.

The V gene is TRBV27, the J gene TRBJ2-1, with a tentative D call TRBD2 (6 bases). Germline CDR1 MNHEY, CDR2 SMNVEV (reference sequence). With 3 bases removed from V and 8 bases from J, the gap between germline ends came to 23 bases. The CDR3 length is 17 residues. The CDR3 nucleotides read TGTGCCAGCAGTTTGAGACCGGGAGTCGAGCGGAGTTATGAGCAGTTCTTC. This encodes CASSLRPGVERSYEQFF.

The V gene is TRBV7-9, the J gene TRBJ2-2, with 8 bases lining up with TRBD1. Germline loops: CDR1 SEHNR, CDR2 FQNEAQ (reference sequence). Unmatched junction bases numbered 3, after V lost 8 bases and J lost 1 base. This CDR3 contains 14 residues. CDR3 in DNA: TGTGCCAGCTTAGGGACAGGGAACACCGGGGAGCTGTTTTTT. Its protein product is CASLGTGNTGELFF.

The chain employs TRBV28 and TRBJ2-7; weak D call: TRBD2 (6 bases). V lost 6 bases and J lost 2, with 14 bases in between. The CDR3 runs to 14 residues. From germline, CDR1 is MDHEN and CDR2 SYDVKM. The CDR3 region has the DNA TGTGCCAGCAGCCTCCGGGACTGGCCCTACGAGCAGTACTTC. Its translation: CASSLRDWPYEQYF.

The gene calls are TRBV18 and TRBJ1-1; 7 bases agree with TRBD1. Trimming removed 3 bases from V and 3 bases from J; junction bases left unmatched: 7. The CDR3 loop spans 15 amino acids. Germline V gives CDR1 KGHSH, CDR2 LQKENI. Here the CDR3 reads CASSPSLDRDTEAFF. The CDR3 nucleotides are TGTGCCAGCTCACCTTCCCTCGACAGGGACACTGAAGCTTTCTTT.

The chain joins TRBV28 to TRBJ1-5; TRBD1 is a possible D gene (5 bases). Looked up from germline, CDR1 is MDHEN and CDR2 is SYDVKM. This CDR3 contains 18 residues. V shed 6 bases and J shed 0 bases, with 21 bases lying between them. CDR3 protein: CASSRYGLQDYSNQPQHF. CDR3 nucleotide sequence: TGTGCCAGCAGCCGTTATGGGCTACAGGATTATAGCAATCAGCCCCAGCATTTT.

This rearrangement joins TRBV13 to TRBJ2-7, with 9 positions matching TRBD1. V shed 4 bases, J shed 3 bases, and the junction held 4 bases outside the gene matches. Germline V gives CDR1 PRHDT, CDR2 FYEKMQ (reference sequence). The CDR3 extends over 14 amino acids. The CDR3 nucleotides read TGTGCCAGCAGCTCGGGGACAGGGAACTACGAGCAGTACTTC. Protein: CASSSGTGNYEQYF.

Here the CDR3 DNA reads TGTGCCACCAGTGATTTCGACCAGGGAAGGTCAGATACGCAGTATTTT. Translated: CATSDFDQGRSDTQYF. The V call is TRBV24-1, the J call TRBJ2-3, with TRBD1 as a possible D gene (5 bases). The CDR3 spans 16 residues. V gave up 1 base and J gave up 4 bases, with 14 bases separating them. The germline V gene has CDR1 KGHDR and CDR2 SFDVKD.

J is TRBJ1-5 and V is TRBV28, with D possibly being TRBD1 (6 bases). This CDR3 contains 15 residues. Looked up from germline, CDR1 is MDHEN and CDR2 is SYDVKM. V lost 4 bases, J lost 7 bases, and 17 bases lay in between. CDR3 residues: CASSSAGGLRQPQHF. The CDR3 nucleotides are TGTGCCAGCAGTTCCGCCGGGGGGCTACGGCAGCCCCAGCATTTT.

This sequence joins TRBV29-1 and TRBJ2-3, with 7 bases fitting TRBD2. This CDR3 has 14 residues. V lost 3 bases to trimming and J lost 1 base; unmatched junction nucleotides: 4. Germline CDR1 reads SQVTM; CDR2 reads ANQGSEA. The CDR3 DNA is TGCAGCGTTGACCGTAGCGGGCGCACAGATACGCAGTATTTT. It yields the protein CSVDRSGRTDTQYF.

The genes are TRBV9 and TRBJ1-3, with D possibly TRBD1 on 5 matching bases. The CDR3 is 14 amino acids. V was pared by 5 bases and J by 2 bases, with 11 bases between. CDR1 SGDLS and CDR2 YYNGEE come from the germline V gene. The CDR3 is CASSARVAGNTIYF. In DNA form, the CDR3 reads TGTGCCAGCAGTGCCAGGGTAGCTGGAAACACCATATATTTT.

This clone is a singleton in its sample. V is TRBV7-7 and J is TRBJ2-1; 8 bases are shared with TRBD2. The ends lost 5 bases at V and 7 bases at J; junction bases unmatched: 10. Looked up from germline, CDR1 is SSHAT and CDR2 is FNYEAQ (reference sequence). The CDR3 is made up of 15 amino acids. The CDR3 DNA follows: TGTGCCAGCAGCACCCAAAGCGGGAGTGGTAATGAGCAGTTCTTC. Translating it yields CASSTQSGSGNEQFF.

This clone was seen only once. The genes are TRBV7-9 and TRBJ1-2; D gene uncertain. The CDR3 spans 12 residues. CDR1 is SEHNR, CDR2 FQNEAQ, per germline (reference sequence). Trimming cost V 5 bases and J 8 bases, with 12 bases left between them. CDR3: CASSSGPPGYTF. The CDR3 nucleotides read TGTGCCAGCAGCAGCGGGCCCCCGGGCTACACCTTC. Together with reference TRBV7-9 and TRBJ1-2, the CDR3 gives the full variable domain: DTGVSQNPRHKITKRGQNVTFRCDPISEHNRLYWYRQTLGQGPEFLTYFQNEAQLEKSRLLSDRFSAERPKGSFSTLEIQRTEQGDSAMYLCASSSGPPGYTFGSGTRLTVV.

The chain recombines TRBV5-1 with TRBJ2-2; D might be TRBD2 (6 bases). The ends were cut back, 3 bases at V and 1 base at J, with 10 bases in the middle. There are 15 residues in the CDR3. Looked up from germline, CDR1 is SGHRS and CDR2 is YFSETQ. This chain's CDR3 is CASSWVAENTGELFF. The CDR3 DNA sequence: TGCGCCAGCAGCTGGGTAGCGGAGAACACCGGGGAGCTGTTTTTT.

CDR3 amino acids: CASYRGQTDTQYF. In nucleotides, the CDR3 is TGTGCCAGCTACAGGGGTCAAACAGATACGCAGTATTTT. The chain couples TRBV6-5 to TRBJ2-3, with 7 bases lining up with TRBD1. Germline V lookup: CDR1 MNHEY, CDR2 SVGAGI. The CDR3 runs 13 residues. Trimming took 8 bases from V and 3 from J; bases not matched to a gene: 5.

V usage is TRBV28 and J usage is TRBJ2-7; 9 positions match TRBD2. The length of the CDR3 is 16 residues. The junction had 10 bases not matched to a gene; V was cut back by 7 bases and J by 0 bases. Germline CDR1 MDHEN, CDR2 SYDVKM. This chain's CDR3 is CASKVSGSSSSYEQYF. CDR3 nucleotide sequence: TGTGCCAGCAAGGTTAGCGGGAGCTCGAGCTCCTACGAGCAGTACTTC.

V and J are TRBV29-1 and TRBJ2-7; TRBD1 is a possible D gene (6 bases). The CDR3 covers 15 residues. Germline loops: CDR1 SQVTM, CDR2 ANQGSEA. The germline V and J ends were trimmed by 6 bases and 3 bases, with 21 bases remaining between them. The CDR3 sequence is CSVRNPGDTFYEQYF. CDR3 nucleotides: TGCAGCGTCCGGAACCCCGGGGACACCTTCTACGAGCAGTACTTC.

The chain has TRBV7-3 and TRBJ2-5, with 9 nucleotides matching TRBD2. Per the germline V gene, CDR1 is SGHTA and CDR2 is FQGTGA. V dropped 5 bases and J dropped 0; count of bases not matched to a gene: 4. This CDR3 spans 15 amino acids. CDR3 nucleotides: TGTGCCAGCAGCGCTACTAGCGGGTACCAAGAGACCCAGTACTTC. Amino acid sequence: CASSATSGYQETQYF.

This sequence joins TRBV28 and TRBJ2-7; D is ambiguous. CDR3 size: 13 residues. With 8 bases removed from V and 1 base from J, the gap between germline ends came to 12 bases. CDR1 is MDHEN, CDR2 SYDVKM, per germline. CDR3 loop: CASYSFSSYEQYF. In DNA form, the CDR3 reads TGTGCCAGCTACAGCTTCTCGTCCTACGAGCAGTACTTC. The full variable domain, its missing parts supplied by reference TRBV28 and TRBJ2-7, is DVKVTQSSRYLVKRTGEKVFLECVQDMDHENMFWYRQDPGLGLRLIYFSYDVKMKEKGDIPEGYSVSREKKERFSLILESASTNQTSMYLCASYSFSSYEQYFGPGTRLTVT.

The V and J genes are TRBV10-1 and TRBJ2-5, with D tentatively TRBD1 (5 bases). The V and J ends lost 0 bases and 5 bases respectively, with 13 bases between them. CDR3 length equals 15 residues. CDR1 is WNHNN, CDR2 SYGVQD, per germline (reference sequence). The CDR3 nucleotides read TGCGCCAGCAGTGAGTCTACGGACAATCGGGAGACCCAGTACTTC. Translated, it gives CASSESTDNRETQYF.

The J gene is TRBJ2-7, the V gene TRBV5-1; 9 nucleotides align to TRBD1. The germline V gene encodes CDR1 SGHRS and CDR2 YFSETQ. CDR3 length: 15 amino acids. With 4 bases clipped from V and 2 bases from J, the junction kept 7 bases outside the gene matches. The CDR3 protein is CASSVEQGAPYEQYF. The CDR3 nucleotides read TGCGCCAGCAGCGTCGAACAGGGGGCCCCCTACGAGCAGTACTTC.

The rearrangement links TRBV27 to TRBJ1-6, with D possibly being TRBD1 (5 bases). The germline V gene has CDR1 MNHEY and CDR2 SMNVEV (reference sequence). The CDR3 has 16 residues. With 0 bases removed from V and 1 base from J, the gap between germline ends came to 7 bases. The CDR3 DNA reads TGTGCCAGCAGTTTATCGCAGGGTTCCTATAATTCACCCCTCCACTTT. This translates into CASSLSQGSYNSPLHF.

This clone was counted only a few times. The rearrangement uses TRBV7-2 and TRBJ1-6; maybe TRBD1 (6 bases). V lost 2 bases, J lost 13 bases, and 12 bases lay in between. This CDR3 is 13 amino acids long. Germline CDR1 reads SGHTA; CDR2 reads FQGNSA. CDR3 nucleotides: TGTGCCAGCAGCTTATCGATACAGGGCCCCCTCCACTTT. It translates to CASSLSIQGPLHF.

The CDR3 sequence is CASSLSWTGKNQPQHF. In DNA, the CDR3 is TGTGCCAGCAGTTTAAGTTGGACAGGGAAGAATCAGCCCCAGCATTTT. This chain links TRBV28 with TRBJ1-5; 8 nucleotides align to TRBD1. Germline V gives CDR1 MDHEN, CDR2 SYDVKM. After removal of 2 bases from V and 4 bases from J, the junction contained 7 bases not matched to a gene. This CDR3 contains 16 residues.

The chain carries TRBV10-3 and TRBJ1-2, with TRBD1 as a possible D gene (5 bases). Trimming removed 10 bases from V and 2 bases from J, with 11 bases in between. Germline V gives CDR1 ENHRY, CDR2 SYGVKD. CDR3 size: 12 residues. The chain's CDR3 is CANKDKNYGYTF. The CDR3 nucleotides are TGTGCCAATAAGGACAAGAACTATGGCTACACCTTC.